This TCR beta chain was sequenced for a study of PD-L1 blockade in urothelial cancer. Study summary: Around 2014 therapy began: atezolizumab 1,200 mg intravenously every 3 weeks. Patients with male sex and bladder-origin urothelial cancer accounted for most of the roughly 30 enrolled.

Sequenced by immunoSEQ multiplex PCR; TCRdb stores in-frame clones only, minus some. The sample contains 20,000 to 25,000 clones, under 95% of which appear only once. This CDR3 contains 15 residues. The V gene's germline CDR1 is MNHNY and CDR2 SVGAGI (reference sequence). The V and J ends lost 1 base and 2 bases, in that order; junction bases with no gene match: 1. As for time point: peripheral blood 6 weeks after treatment start. The rearrangement uses TRBV6-6 and TRBJ2-5, with 10 nucleotides matching TRBD2. This TCR derives from a woman in her fifties or sixties with urothelial cancer. The sequencing here drew on PBMCs, taken around atezolizumab (anti-PD-L1) treatment. CDR3 bases: TGTGCCAGCAGTTACTTGACTAGCGGGCAAGAGACCCAGTACTTC. Translation: CASSYLTSGQETQYF.